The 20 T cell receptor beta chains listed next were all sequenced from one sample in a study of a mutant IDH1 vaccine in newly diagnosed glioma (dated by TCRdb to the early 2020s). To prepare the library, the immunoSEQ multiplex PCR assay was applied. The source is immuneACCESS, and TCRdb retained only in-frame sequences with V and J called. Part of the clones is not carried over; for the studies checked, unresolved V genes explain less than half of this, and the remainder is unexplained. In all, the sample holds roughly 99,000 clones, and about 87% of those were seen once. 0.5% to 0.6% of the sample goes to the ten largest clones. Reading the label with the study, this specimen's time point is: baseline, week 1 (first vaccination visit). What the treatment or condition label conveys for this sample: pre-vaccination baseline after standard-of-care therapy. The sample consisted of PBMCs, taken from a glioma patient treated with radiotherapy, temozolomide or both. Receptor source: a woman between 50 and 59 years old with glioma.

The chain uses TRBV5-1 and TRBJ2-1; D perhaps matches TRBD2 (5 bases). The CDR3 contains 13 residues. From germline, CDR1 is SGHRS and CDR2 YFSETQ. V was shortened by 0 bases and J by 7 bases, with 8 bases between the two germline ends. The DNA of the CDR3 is TGCGCCAGCAGCTTGGTACCGGGAAATGAGCAGTTCTTC. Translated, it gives CASSLVPGNEQFF.

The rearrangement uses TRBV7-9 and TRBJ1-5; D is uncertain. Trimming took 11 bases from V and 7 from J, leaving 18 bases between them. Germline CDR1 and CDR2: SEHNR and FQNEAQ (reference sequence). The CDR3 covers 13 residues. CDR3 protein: CAVGGLRDQPQHF. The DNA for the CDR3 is TGTGCCGTCGGTGGCCTAAGAGACCAGCCCCAGCATTTT. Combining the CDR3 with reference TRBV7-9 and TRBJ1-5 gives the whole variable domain DTGVSQNPRHKITKRGQNVTFRCDPISEHNRLYWYRQTLGQGPEFLTYFQNEAQLEKSRLLSDRFSAERPKGSFSTLEIQRTEQGDSAMYLCAVGGLRDQPQHFGDGTRLSIL.

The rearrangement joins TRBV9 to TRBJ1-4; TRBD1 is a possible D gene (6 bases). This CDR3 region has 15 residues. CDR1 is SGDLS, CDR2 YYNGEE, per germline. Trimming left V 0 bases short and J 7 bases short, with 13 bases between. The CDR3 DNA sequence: TGTGCCAGCAGCGTAGAACCGGGGGCTGGTGAAAAACTGTTTTTT. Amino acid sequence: CASSVEPGAGEKLFF.

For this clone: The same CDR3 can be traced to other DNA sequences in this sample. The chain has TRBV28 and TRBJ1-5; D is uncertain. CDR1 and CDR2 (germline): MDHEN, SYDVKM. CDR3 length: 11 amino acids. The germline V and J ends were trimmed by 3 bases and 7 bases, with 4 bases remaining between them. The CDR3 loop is CASSLGQPQHF. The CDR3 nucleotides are TGTGCCAGCAGTTTGGGGCAGCCCCAGCATTTT.

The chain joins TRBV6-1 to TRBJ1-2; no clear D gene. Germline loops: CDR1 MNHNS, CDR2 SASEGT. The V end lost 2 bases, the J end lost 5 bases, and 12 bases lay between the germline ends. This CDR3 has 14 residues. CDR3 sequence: CASSEHPSGYGYTF. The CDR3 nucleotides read TGTGCCAGCAGTGAACATCCCTCCGGGTATGGCTACACCTTC.

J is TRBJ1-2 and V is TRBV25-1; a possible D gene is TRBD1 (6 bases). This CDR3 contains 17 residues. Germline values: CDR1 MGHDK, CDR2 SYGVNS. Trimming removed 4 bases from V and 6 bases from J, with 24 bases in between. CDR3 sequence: CASSGGPGDGRLHGYTF. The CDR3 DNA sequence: TGTGCCAGCAGTGGGGGGCCAGGTGACGGGAGGCTCCATGGCTACACCTTC.

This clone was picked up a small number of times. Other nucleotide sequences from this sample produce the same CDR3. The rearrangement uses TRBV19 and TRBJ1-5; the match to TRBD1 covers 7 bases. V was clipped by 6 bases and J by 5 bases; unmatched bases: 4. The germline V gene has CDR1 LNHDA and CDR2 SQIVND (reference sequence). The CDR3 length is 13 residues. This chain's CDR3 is CASSWTGDQPQHF. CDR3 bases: TGTGCCAGTAGCTGGACAGGAGATCAGCCCCAGCATTTT.

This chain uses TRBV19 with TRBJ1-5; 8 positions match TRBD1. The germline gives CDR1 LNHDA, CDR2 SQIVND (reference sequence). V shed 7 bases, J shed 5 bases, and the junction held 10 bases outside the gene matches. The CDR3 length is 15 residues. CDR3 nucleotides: TGTGCCAGTACCGGGACAGGCTTTCTTTATCAGCCCCAGCATTTT. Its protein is CASTGTGFLYQPQHF.

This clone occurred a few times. The CDR3 region has the DNA TGTGCCAGCAGCCCAGGGACAGACACTGCTAATGAAAAACTGTTTTTT. Its protein is CASSPGTDTANEKLFF. The rearrangement links TRBV5-4 to TRBJ1-4; 7 nucleotides match TRBD1. Germline assignment: CDR1 SGHNT and CDR2 YYREEE (reference sequence). This CDR3 is 16 amino acids long. V was clipped by 4 bases and J by 3 bases; unmatched bases: 9.

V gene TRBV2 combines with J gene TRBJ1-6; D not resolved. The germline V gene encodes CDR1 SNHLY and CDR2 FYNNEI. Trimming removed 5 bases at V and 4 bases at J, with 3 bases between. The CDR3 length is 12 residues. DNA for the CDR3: TGTGCCAGCAGTACATATAATTCACCCCTCCACTTT. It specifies CASSTYNSPLHF.

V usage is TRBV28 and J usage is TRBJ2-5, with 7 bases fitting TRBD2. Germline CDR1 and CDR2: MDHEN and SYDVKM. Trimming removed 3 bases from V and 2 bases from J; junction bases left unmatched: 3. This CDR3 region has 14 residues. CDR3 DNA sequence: TGTGCCAGCAGTTTGGGGGGGAAGCAAGAGACCCAGTACTTC. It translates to CASSLGGKQETQYF. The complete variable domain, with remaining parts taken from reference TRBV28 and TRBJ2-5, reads DVKVTQSSRYLVKRTGEKVFLECVQDMDHENMFWYRQDPGLGLRLIYFSYDVKMKEKGDIPEGYSVSREKKERFSLILESASTNQTSMYLCASSLGGKQETQYFGPGTRLLVL.

The CDR3 nucleotides read TGTGCCATCACCGGGACGGCGACTGGAAACACCATATATTTT. This sequence encodes CAITGTATGNTIYF. The chain has TRBV10-3 and TRBJ1-3; maybe TRBD1 (5 bases). The CDR3 has 14 amino acids. Germline CDR1 is ENHRY and CDR2 is SYGVKD. Trimming took off 7 bases at V and 2 bases at J, with 12 bases between the two ends.

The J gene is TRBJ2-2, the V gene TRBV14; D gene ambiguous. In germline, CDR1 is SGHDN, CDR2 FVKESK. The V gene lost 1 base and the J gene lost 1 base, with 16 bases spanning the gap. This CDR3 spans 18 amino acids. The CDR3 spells CASSQVYSHPGNTGELFF. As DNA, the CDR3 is TGTGCCAGCAGCCAAGTTTATAGCCACCCAGGGAACACCGGGGAGCTGTTTTTT.

CDR3 sequence: CASSSRASYQPQHF. The CDR3 DNA reads as TGTGCCAGCAGCTCAAGGGCCAGCTATCAGCCCCAGCATTTT. The V and J genes are TRBV7-9 and TRBJ1-5; D is unclear. Trimming cost V 4 bases and J 5 bases, with 12 bases left between them. The germline CDR1 and CDR2 sequences are SEHNR and FQNEAQ (reference sequence). The CDR3 contains 14 residues.

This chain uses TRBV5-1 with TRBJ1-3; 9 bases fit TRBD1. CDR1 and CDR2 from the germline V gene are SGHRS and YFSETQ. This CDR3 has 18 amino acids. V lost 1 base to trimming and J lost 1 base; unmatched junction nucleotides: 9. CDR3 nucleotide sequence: TGCGCCAGCAGCTTGCTATTAGGGACAGGGCTTTCTGGAAACACCATATATTTT. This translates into CASSLLLGTGLSGNTIYF. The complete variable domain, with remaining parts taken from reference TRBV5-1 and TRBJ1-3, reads KAGVTQTPRYLIKTRGQQVTLSCSPISGHRSVSWYQQTPGQGLQFLFEYFSETQRNKGNFPGRFSGRQFSNSRSEMNVSTLELGDSALYLCASSLLLGTGLSGNTIYFGEGSWLTVV.

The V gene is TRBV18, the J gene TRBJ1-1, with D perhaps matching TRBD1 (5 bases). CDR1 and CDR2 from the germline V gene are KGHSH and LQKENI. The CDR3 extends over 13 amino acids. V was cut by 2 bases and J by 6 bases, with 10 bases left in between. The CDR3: CASSPEGRAEAFF. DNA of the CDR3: TGTGCCAGCTCACCAGAGGGGAGAGCTGAAGCTTTCTTT.

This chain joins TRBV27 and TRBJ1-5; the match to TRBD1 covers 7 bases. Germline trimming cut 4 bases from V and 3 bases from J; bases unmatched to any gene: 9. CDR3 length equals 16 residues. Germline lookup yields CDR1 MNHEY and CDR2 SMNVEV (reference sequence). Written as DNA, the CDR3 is TGTGCCAGCAGTTCAGGGGGTGGTTATCTCAATCAGCCCCAGCATTTT. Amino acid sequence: CASSSGGGYLNQPQHF.

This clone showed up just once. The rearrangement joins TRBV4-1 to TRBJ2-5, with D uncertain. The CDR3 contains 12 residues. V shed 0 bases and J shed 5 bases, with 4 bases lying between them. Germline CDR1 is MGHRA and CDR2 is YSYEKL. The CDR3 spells CASSQDRETQYF. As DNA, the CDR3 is TGCGCCAGCAGCCAAGACAGGGAGACCCAGTACTTC.

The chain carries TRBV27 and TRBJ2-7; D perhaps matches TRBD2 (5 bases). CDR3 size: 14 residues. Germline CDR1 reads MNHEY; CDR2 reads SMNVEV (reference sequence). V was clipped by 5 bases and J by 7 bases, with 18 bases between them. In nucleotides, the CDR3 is TGTGCCAGCAGTGTTAGCGCCACGACCTTTGAGCAGTACTTC. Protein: CASSVSATTFEQYF.

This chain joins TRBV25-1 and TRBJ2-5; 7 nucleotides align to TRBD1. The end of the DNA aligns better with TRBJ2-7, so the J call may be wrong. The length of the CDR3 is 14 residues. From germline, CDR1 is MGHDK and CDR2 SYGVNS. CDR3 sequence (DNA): TGTGCCAGCAGTGAAGACAGGGTCTCCTACGAGCAGTACTTC. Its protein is CASSEDRVSYEQYF.